This TCR beta chain was sequenced for a study of PD-1 blockade in classical Hodgkin lymphoma. Study conclusions and caveats: Patients with an early start, nivolumab under 1 year after ASCT, were excluded. Newly diagnosed patients were said to have less baseline TCR diversity than healthy donors did.

Every patient had relapsed following autologous stem cell transplantation, and cohorts differed in brentuximab vedotin exposure. Complete response, partial response or progressive disease made up the best responses. Sequencing was performed with immunoSEQ multiplex PCR; in TCRdb, only in-frame clones are kept and a portion is missing. This table has about 97,000 clones, approximately 80% appearing once. This clone showed up just once. Its antigen remains unidentified. The length of the CDR3 is 15 residues. Germline assignment: CDR1 SGHDT and CDR2 YYEEEE. The V segment lost 4 bases and the J segment 6 bases; nucleotides outside the gene matches: 9.

This receptor was taken from a human donor with classical Hodgkin lymphoma. V and J are TRBV5-6 and TRBJ1-1, with 10 positions matching TRBD1. Sequences were derived from peripheral blood mononuclear cells (PBMCs), sampled at baseline. CDR3 in DNA: TGTGCCAGCAGCGGTCCGACAGGGGGCGCGCCTGAAGCTTTCTTT. As protein: CASSGPTGGAPEAFF.